The 3 T cell receptor beta chains listed next were all sequenced from one sample in a study of blood T cells in healthy people across ages. Primers used in a second PCR of roughly 6 to 12 cycles were a sample-barcoded 5' primer and a J-beta primer mix. TCRdb recomputed calls from the 5' RACE reads with MiXCR, one row per CDR3 protein. This sample has some 760,000 distinct CDR3 sequences, with roughly 25% found just once. This same sample was also part of a study on T cells of mothers and their children.

The sample taken for sequencing was blood. These receptor sequences come from a boy aged 5-17 years in good health.

This chain links TRBV25-1 with TRBJ1-1; no reliable D call. Germline V lookup: CDR1 MGHDK, CDR2 SYGVNS. The ends were cut back, 3 bases at V and 4 bases at J, with 6 bases in the middle. The length of the CDR3 is 12 residues. For the CDR3, the DNA is TGTGCCAGCAGTGACTTTAGCACTGAAGCTTTCTTT. This codes for CASSDFSTEAFF.

The chain recombines TRBV9 with TRBJ2-7, with 9 nucleotides matching TRBD2. The CDR3 is 12 amino acids. From germline, CDR1 is SGDLS and CDR2 YYNGEE. V shed 3 bases and J 7 bases; nucleotides not matched to a gene: 2. The CDR3 loop is CASSGLADEQYF. CDR3 DNA sequence: TGTGCCAGCAGCGGACTAGCGGATGAGCAGTACTTC.

The chain couples TRBV14 to TRBJ1-2; 7 bases match TRBD1. The CDR3 consists of 15 residues. Trimming cost V 0 bases and J 3 bases; bases outside gene matches: 4. Germline CDR1 reads SGHDN; CDR2 reads FVKESK. CDR3 nucleotide sequence: TGTGCCAGCAGCCAAGAGGGACAGCCCTACTATGGCTACACCTTC. This encodes CASSQEGQPYYGYTF.